These T cell receptor beta chains were read from a single sample in a study of blood T cell repertoires in COVID-19. Sequencing was performed with immunoSEQ multiplex PCR; in TCRdb, only in-frame clones are kept and a portion is missing. Here the sample spans 180,000 or so clones, about 89% being singletons. The sample was PBMCs or T cells enriched from blood (not recorded which). Every receptor here comes from a woman under 30 who had recovered from COVID-19. Each CDR3 is given with its conserved first and last residue. Each record gives: clone size, V gene, J gene, D gene, CDR3 length, CDR3 protein, CDR3 DNA. The D gene is left open where the match is weak. For some rows the clone size is stated as once, few or many, or as a class when expanded; others skip it.

abundance: NA
v_gene: TRBV28
j_gene: TRBJ2-2
d_gene: NA
len: 13
CDR3aa: CASILLGTGELFF
CDR3nt: TGTGCCAGCATCCTTCTCGGTACCGGGGAGCTGTTTTTT

abundance: NA
v_gene: TRBV9
j_gene: TRBJ2-1
d_gene: TRBD2
len: 15
CDR3aa: CASSVEGTTTNEQFF
CDR3nt: TGTGCCAGCAGCGTAGAAGGGACTACTACCAATGAGCAGTTCTTC

abundance: NA
v_gene: TRBV7-8
j_gene: TRBJ2-7
d_gene: NA
len: 14
CDR3aa: CASSSNRGSYEQYF
CDR3nt: TGTGCCAGCAGCTCTAATCGCGGGTCCTACGAGCAGTACTTC

abundance: NA
v_gene: TRBV28
j_gene: TRBJ1-1
d_gene: TRBD1
len: 14
CDR3aa: CASRKQGARAEAFF
CDR3nt: TGTGCCAGCAGGAAACAGGGGGCACGGGCTGAAGCTTTCTTT

abundance: NA
v_gene: TRBV9
j_gene: TRBJ2-5
d_gene: TRBD2
len: 14
CDR3aa: CASSGLAGQETQYF
CDR3nt: TGTGCCAGCAGCGGACTAGCGGGGCAAGAGACCCAGTACTTC

abundance: NA
v_gene: TRBV5-4
j_gene: TRBJ2-7
d_gene: NA
len: 17
CDR3aa: CASSLDAGGQGLYEQYF
CDR3nt: TGTGCCAGCAGCTTGGATGCAGGTGGGCAGGGTCTCTACGAGCAGTACTTC

abundance: NA
v_gene: TRBV2
j_gene: TRBJ2-7
d_gene: TRBD2
len: 14
CDR3aa: CASKLGTSPYEQYF
CDR3nt: TGTGCCAGCAAGCTCGGGACTAGCCCCTACGAGCAGTACTTC

abundance: NA
v_gene: TRBV11-3
j_gene: TRBJ2-7
d_gene: NA
len: 14
CDR3aa: CASSAGLYPYEQYF
CDR3nt: TGTGCCAGCAGCGCGGGACTGTACCCCTACGAGCAGTACTTC

abundance: NA
v_gene: TRBV5-8
j_gene: TRBJ2-7
d_gene: NA
len: 15
CDR3aa: CASSPGQTFSYEQYF
CDR3nt: TGTGCCAGCAGCCCCGGACAGACCTTCTCCTACGAGCAGTACTTC

abundance: once
v_gene: TRBV25-1
j_gene: TRBJ1-4
d_gene: NA
len: 14
CDR3aa: CASSIGPEVEKLFF
CDR3nt: TGTGCCAGCAGTATCGGCCCAGAGGTTGAAAAACTGTTTTTT

abundance: NA
v_gene: TRBV2
j_gene: TRBJ2-4
d_gene: NA
len: 14
CDR3aa: CASSFRQNKNIQYF
CDR3nt: TGTGCCAGCAGTTTCCGACAGAACAAAAACATTCAGTACTTC

abundance: NA
v_gene: TRBV19
j_gene: TRBJ2-7
d_gene: NA
len: 14
CDR3aa: CASSIGRGINEQYF
CDR3nt: TGTGCCAGTAGTATCGGAAGGGGCATTAATGAGCAGTACTTC

abundance: NA
v_gene: TRBV28
j_gene: TRBJ1-3
d_gene: NA
len: 16
CDR3aa: CATLHWTANSGNTIYF
CDR3nt: TGTGCCACCCTACACTGGACAGCTAACTCTGGAAACACCATATATTTT

abundance: NA
v_gene: TRBV6-5
j_gene: TRBJ1-2
d_gene: NA
len: 13
CDR3aa: CASSSRGGYGYTF
CDR3nt: TGTGCCAGCAGTTCGAGGGGAGGCTATGGCTACACCTTC

abundance: once
v_gene: TRBV5-4
j_gene: TRBJ2-1
d_gene: TRBD2
len: 16
CDR3aa: CASSFPGLAGRNEQFF
CDR3nt: TGTGCCAGCAGCTTCCCGGGACTAGCGGGACGCAATGAGCAGTTCTTC

abundance: NA
v_gene: TRBV7-2
j_gene: TRBJ2-7
d_gene: NA
len: 16
CDR3aa: CASSPAGAKSSYEQYF
CDR3nt: TGTGCCAGCAGCCCAGCGGGTGCGAAGAGCTCCTACGAGCAGTACTTC

abundance: NA
v_gene: TRBV11-1
j_gene: TRBJ1-6
d_gene: NA
len: 14
CDR3aa: CASSDRTVNSPLHF
CDR3nt: TGTGCCAGCAGCGACAGGACTGTTAATTCACCCCTCCACTTT

abundance: NA
v_gene: TRBV11-2
j_gene: TRBJ2-5
d_gene: NA
len: 15
CDR3aa: CASSTLRGMSETQYF
CDR3nt: TGTGCCAGCAGTACCTTAAGGGGGATGAGCGAGACCCAGTACTTC

abundance: NA
v_gene: TRBV3-1/TRBV3-2
j_gene: TRBJ2-3
d_gene: NA
len: 17
CDR3aa: CASSPGVYRTFTDTQYF
CDR3nt: TGTGCCAGCAGCCCGGGGGTCTACCGAACCTTCACAGATACGCAGTATTTT

abundance: NA
v_gene: TRBV7-9
j_gene: TRBJ2-1
d_gene: TRBD2
len: 14
CDR3aa: CASSPGLAYNEQFF
CDR3nt: TGTGCCAGCAGCCCGGGACTAGCGTACAATGAGCAGTTCTTC

abundance: NA
v_gene: TRBV5-1
j_gene: TRBJ1-3
d_gene: TRBD1
len: 16
CDR3aa: CASSNRRQGTGNTIYF
CDR3nt: TGCGCCAGCAGCAATCGTCGACAGGGAACCGGAAACACCATATATTTT

abundance: NA
v_gene: TRBV5-4
j_gene: TRBJ2-2
d_gene: TRBD2
len: 15
CDR3aa: CASSSGTAGAGELFF
CDR3nt: TGTGCCAGCAGCTCCGGGACGGCGGGGGCCGGGGAGCTGTTTTTT

abundance: NA
v_gene: TRBV5-6
j_gene: TRBJ2-3
d_gene: TRBD1
len: 13
CDR3aa: CASSKTGFITQYF
CDR3nt: TGTGCCAGCAGTAAGACAGGGTTTATTACGCAGTATTTT

abundance: NA
v_gene: TRBV2
j_gene: TRBJ2-1
d_gene: NA
len: 20
CDR3aa: CASSEAGTQAGLSSYNEQFF
CDR3nt: TGTGCCAGCAGTGAAGCGGGAACGCAGGCGGGGCTGAGCTCCTACAATGAGCAGTTCTTC

abundance: NA
v_gene: TRBV6-5
j_gene: TRBJ2-7
d_gene: TRBD2
len: 15
CDR3aa: CASSSLAGGGYEQYF
CDR3nt: TGTGCCAGCTCCTCTTTAGCGGGAGGAGGCTACGAGCAGTACTTC

abundance: once
v_gene: TRBV19
j_gene: TRBJ1-6
d_gene: NA
len: 13
CDR3aa: CASTGRAGSPLHF
CDR3nt: TGTGCCTCAACGGGGAGGGCGGGTTCACCCCTCCACTTT

abundance: NA
v_gene: TRBV6-4
j_gene: TRBJ1-1
d_gene: NA
len: 13
CDR3aa: CASSDWSGTEAFF
CDR3nt: TGTGCCAGCAGTGACTGGTCGGGCACTGAAGCTTTCTTT

abundance: NA
v_gene: TRBV29-1
j_gene: TRBJ2-3
d_gene: NA
len: 13
CDR3aa: CSARGLLIDTQYF
CDR3nt: TGCAGCGCCAGGGGTCTACTGATCGATACGCAGTATTTT

abundance: NA
v_gene: TRBV19
j_gene: TRBJ2-7
d_gene: TRBD2
len: 14
CDR3aa: CASSVAGGPDEQYF
CDR3nt: TGTGCCAGTAGCGTAGCGGGAGGGCCGGACGAGCAGTACTTC

abundance: NA
v_gene: TRBV5-6
j_gene: TRBJ2-5
d_gene: NA
len: 14
CDR3aa: CASSLVGRAETQYF
CDR3nt: TGTGCCAGCAGCTTGGTCGGGAGAGCGGAGACCCAGTACTTC

abundance: NA
v_gene: TRBV28
j_gene: TRBJ2-5
d_gene: NA
len: 14
CDR3aa: CASSASNIQETQYF
CDR3nt: TGTGCCAGCAGTGCCTCTAATATACAAGAGACCCAGTACTTC

abundance: NA
v_gene: TRBV19
j_gene: TRBJ1-5
d_gene: NA
len: 15
CDR3aa: CASSIEGGVWQPQHF
CDR3nt: TGTGCCAGTAGTATAGAGGGAGGGGTCTGGCAGCCCCAGCATTTT

abundance: NA
v_gene: TRBV7-7
j_gene: TRBJ2-1
d_gene: NA
len: 15
CDR3aa: CASSSFPVLYNEQFF
CDR3nt: TGTGCTAGCAGCTCCTTCCCCGTCCTCTACAATGAGCAGTTCTTC

abundance: NA
v_gene: TRBV7-2
j_gene: TRBJ2-5
d_gene: TRBD1
len: 14
CDR3aa: CASSSGQGSETQYF
CDR3nt: TGTGCCAGCAGCTCCGGACAGGGAAGTGAGACCCAGTACTTC

abundance: NA
v_gene: TRBV6-2/TRBV6-3
j_gene: TRBJ1-6
d_gene: TRBD1
len: 15
CDR3aa: CASSRGTEYNSPLHF
CDR3nt: TGTGCCAGCAGCCGGGGGACAGAATATAATTCACCCCTCCACTTT

abundance: NA
v_gene: TRBV28
j_gene: TRBJ1-2
d_gene: NA
len: 11
CDR3aa: CASRDSEGYTF
CDR3nt: TGTGCCAGCAGGGACTCGGAAGGCTACACCTTC

abundance: NA
v_gene: TRBV5-1
j_gene: TRBJ1-1
d_gene: NA
len: 16
CDR3aa: CASLPGGKPSNTEAFF
CDR3nt: TGCGCCAGCCTCCCCGGAGGGAAGCCCTCGAACACTGAAGCTTTCTTT

abundance: NA
v_gene: TRBV28
j_gene: TRBJ2-7
d_gene: NA
len: 14
CDR3aa: CASSYHGQSYEQYF
CDR3nt: TGTGCCAGCAGTTACCATGGACAGTCCTACGAGCAGTACTTC

abundance: NA
v_gene: TRBV4-1
j_gene: TRBJ2-1
d_gene: NA
len: 16
CDR3aa: CASSQASSTLYNEQFF
CDR3nt: TGCGCCAGCAGCCAAGCTAGCTCGACTTTATACAATGAGCAGTTCTTC

abundance: NA
v_gene: TRBV10-3
j_gene: TRBJ2-1
d_gene: TRBD2
len: 14
CDR3aa: CAISTSGGAQEQFF
CDR3nt: TGTGCCATCAGCACTAGCGGAGGCGCCCAGGAGCAGTTCTTC

abundance: NA
v_gene: TRBV4-2
j_gene: TRBJ2-7
d_gene: NA
len: 15
CDR3aa: CASSQVWDLSYEQYF
CDR3nt: TGTGCCAGCAGCCAAGTCTGGGACTTGTCCTACGAGCAGTACTTC

abundance: NA
v_gene: TRBV5-1
j_gene: TRBJ2-3
d_gene: NA
len: 13
CDR3aa: CASNRGAADTQYF
CDR3nt: TGCGCCAGCAATCGGGGGGCGGCAGATACGCAGTATTTT